These 6 T cell receptor beta chains originate from one sample sequenced in a study of identical twins. TCRdb used MiXCR to reprocess the 5' RACE reads, holding one entry per CDR3 protein. Of 1,800,000 or so distinct CDR3 sequences in the sample, about 30% were seen once. Source material: cord blood. All receptors come from a newborn girl in good health.

This clonotype showed up just a few times. The chain has TRBV20-1 and TRBJ1-2; D not resolved. CDR3 length equals 15 residues. The ends were cut back, 0 bases at V and 4 bases at J, with 15 bases in the middle. Germline-derived CDR1 and CDR2 are DFQATT and SNEGSKA (reference sequence). The CDR3 nucleotides read TGCAGTGCTAGAGATCCCCTTGACATCCGCTATGGCTACACCTTC. It translates to CSARDPLDIRYGYTF.

This clonotype was seen only a few times. The chain has TRBV6-6 and TRBJ2-7, with 7 nucleotides matching TRBD1. This CDR3 spans 16 amino acids. The junction had 13 bases not matched to a gene; V was cut back by 6 bases and J by 2 bases. Germline CDR1 is MNHNY and CDR2 is SVGAGI (reference sequence). The CDR3 loop is CASSYNPGQRTYEQYF. The CDR3 bases are TGTGCCAGCAGCTACAATCCGGGACAGCGAACCTACGAGCAGTACTTC.

This clonotype was detected many times. V gene TRBV2 combines with J gene TRBJ2-1; 7 bases fit TRBD1. V was pared by 8 bases and J by 2 bases, with 0 bases of the junction left unmatched. Looked up from germline, CDR1 is SNHLY and CDR2 is FYNNEI. CDR3 length: 12 amino acids. The CDR3 is CASQGAYNEQFF. The CDR3 bases are TGTGCCAGCCAGGGGGCCTACAATGAGCAGTTCTTC.

This clonotype was counted between two and nine times. The chain couples TRBV28 to TRBJ2-7, with 7 positions matching TRBD2. Looked up from germline, CDR1 is MDHEN and CDR2 is SYDVKM. This CDR3 has 11 amino acids. Unmatched junction bases numbered 2, after V lost 6 bases and J lost 6 bases. DNA of the CDR3: TGTGCCAGCAGACTAGCGAGCGAGCAGTACTTC. Its protein is CASRLASEQYF.

This sequence joins TRBV3-1 and TRBJ1-2; no clear D. CDR3 length equals 13 residues. Germline CDR1 reads LGHDT; CDR2 reads YNNKEL (reference sequence). V lost 3 bases to trimming and J lost 7 bases, with 12 bases between them. The CDR3, as DNA: TGTGCCAGCAGCCAGTTATTGGTAGGTGGCTACACCTTC. Translating it yields CASSQLLVGGYTF. The variable domain in full, with the rest retrieved from reference TRBV3-1 and TRBJ1-2, is DTAVSQTPKYLVTQMGNDKSIKCEQNLGHDTMYWYKQDSKKFLKIMFSYNNKELIINETVPNRFSPKSPDKAHLNLHINSLELGDSAVYFCASSQLLVGGYTFGSGTRLTVV.

About this clonotype: One base away lies a much larger clone, so this may be a sequencing read error. The chain carries TRBV10-3 and TRBJ2-7, with TRBD1 identical over 7 bases. Germline V gene sequence: CDR1 ENHRY, CDR2 SYGVKD. CDR3 length: 13 residues. Trimming cost V 8 bases and J 0 bases; bases outside gene matches: 4. The CDR3 DNA is TGTGCCATCGTGGGGACAGACTCCTACGAGCAGTACTTC. Translating gives CAIVGTDSYEQYF.